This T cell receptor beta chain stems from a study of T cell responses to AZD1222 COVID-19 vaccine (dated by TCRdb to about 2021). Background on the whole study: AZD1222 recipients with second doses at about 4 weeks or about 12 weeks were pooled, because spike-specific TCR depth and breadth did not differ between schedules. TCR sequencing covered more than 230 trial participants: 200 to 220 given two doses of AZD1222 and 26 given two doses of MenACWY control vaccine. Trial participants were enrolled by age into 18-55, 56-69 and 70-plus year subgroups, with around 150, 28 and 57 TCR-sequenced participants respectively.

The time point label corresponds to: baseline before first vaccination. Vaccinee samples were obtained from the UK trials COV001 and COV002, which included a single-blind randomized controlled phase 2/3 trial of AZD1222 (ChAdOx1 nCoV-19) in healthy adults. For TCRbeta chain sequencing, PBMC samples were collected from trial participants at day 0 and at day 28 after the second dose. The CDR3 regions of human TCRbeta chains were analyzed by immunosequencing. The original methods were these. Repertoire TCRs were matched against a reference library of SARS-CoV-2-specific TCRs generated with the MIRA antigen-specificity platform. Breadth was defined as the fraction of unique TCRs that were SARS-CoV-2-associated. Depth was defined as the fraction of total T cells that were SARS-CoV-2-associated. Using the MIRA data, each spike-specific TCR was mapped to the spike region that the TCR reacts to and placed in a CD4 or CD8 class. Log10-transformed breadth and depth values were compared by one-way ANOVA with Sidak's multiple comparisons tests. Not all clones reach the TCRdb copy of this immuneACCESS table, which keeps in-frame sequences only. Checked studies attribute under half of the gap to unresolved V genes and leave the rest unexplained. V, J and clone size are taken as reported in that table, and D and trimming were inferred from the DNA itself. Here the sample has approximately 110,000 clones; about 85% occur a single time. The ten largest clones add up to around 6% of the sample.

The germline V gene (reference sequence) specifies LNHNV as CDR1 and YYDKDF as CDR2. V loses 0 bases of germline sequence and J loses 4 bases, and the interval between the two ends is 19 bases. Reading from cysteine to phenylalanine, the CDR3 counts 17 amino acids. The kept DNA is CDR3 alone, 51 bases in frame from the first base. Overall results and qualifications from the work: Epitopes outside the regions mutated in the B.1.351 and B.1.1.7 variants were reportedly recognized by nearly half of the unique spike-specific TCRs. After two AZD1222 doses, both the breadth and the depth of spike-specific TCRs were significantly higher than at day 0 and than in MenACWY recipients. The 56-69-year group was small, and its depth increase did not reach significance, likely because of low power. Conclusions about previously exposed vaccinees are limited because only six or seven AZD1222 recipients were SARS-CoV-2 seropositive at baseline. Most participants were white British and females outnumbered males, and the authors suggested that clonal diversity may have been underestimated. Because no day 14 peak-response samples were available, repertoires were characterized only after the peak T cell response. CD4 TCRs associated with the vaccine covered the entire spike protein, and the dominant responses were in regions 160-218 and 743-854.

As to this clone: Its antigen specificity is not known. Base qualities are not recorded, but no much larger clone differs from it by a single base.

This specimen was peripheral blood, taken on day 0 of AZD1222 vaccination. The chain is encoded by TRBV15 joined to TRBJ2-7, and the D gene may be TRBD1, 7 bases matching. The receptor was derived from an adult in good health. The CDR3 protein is CATSRDIGGTVGYEQYF. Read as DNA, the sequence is TGTGCCACCAGCAGAGATATTGGAGGGACAGTAGGGTACGAGCAGTACTTC.